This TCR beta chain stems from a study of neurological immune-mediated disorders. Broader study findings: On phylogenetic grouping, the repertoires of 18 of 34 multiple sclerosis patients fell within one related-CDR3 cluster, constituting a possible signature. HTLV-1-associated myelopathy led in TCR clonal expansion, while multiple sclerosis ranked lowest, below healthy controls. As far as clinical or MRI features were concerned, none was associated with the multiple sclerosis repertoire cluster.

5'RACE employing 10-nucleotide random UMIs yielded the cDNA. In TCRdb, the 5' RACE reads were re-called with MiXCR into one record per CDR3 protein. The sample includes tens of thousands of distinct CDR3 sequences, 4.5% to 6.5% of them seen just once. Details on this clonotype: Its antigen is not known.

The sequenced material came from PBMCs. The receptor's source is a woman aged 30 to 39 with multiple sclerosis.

CDR3 in amino acids: CASSQVGNTIYF. As DNA, the CDR3 is TGTGCCAGCAGCCAAGTTGGAAACACCATATATTTT. V usage is TRBV14 and J usage is TRBJ1-3; unclear D gene. CDR3 length equals 12 residues. Trimming cost V 1 base and J 3 bases, with 1 base left between them. The germline CDR1 and CDR2 sequences are SGHDN and FVKESK.